These 14 T cell receptor beta chains came from one sample sequenced in a study of PD-1 blockade in mismatch repair-deficient tumors. The protocol was immunoSEQ multiplex PCR, while the TCRdb copy is restricted to in-frame clones and leaves out a portion. Here the sample spans approximately 110,000 clones, around three quarters being singletons. The sample was peripheral blood, taken 60 weeks after starting pembrolizumab. These receptors originate from an adult with mismatch repair-deficient cancer.

This rearrangement joins TRBV30 to TRBJ1-5; maybe TRBD1 (5 bases). The V end was cut by 3 bases, the J end by 4 bases, with 19 bases between. Germline CDR1 and CDR2: GTSNPN and SVGIG (reference sequence). This CDR3 region has 16 residues. CDR3 DNA: TGTGCCTGGAGGGGGGGGGTTAATAGGGGTAATCAGCCCCAGCATTTT. As protein: CAWRGGVNRGNQPQHF.

J is TRBJ2-1 and V is TRBV4-1; 7 bases are shared with TRBD2. The CDR3 spans 15 residues. The germline gives CDR1 MGHRA, CDR2 YSYEKL. With V trimmed by 0 bases and J by 4 bases, 3 bases remained unmatched. The CDR3 DNA sequence: TGCGCCAGCAGCCAAGAACTAGCGCTGTACAATGAGCAGTTCTTC. Encoded protein: CASSQELALYNEQFF.

There are a few counts of this clone. This rearrangement joins TRBV19 to TRBJ1-5; D possibly corresponds to TRBD1 (6 bases). Trimming pared 2 bases from V and 5 bases from J, leaving 10 bases between. The CDR3 is 14 residues long. Germline CDR1 is LNHDA and CDR2 is SQIVND (reference sequence). The CDR3 reads CASSIRGSYQPQHF. CDR3 DNA sequence: TGTGCCAGTAGTATAAGGGGGTCTTATCAGCCCCAGCATTTT.

The V gene is TRBV7-3, the J gene TRBJ2-7; possible D gene TRBD1, 6 bases. The CDR3 has 13 amino acids. The ends were cut back, 5 bases at V and 5 bases at J, with 13 bases in the middle. Germline V gene data show CDR1 as SGHTA and CDR2 as FQGTGA. In DNA form, the CDR3 reads TGTGCCAGCAGCCCGAGCCGGACAGACGAGCAGTACTTC. Translation: CASSPSRTDEQYF.

V usage is TRBV6-6 and J usage is TRBJ1-2, with TRBD1 matching over 7 bases. V shed 2 bases and J 8 bases; nucleotides not matched to a gene: 5. CDR3 length: 13 amino acids. CDR1 is MNHNY, CDR2 SVGAGI, per germline (reference sequence). The CDR3 region has the DNA TGTGCCAGCAGTTACCGGGACAGTTCCGGCTACACCTTC. Amino acid sequence: CASSYRDSSGYTF.

The rearrangement uses TRBV5-1 and TRBJ2-5; 10 bases align to TRBD1. From germline, CDR1 is SGHRS and CDR2 YFSETQ. V trimming: 0 bases; J trimming: 4 bases; junction bases outside the gene matches: 9. The CDR3 totals 17 residues. The DNA for the CDR3 is TGCGCCAGCAGCTTGGCCTTCGACAGGGGGCTTTTAGAGACCCAGTACTTC. Residues: CASSLAFDRGLLETQYF. The whole variable domain, filled in from reference TRBV5-1 and TRBJ2-5, reads KAGVTQTPRYLIKTRGQQVTLSCSPISGHRSVSWYQQTPGQGLQFLFEYFSETQRNKGNFPGRFSGRQFSNSRSEMNVSTLELGDSALYLCASSLAFDRGLLETQYFGPGTRLLVL.

For this clone: This clone may be a read error of a much larger clone one base away. The V gene is TRBV27, the J gene TRBJ2-4; 7 positions match TRBD2. The V gene's germline CDR1 is MNHEY and CDR2 SMNVEV (reference sequence). This CDR3 has 13 residues. As DNA, the CDR3 is TGTACCAGCAGTAGGGCGGGAGATAGAATTCAGTACTTC. It codes for CTSSRAGDRIQYF.

The CDR3 reads CASASSSTDTQYF. CDR3 sequence (DNA): TGCGCCAGCGCTAGCAGTAGCACAGATACGCAGTATTTT. The genes are TRBV4-1 and TRBJ2-3; the D gene is possibly TRBD2 (5 bases). Looked up from germline, CDR1 is MGHRA and CDR2 is YSYEKL. Deletions cut 8 bases from V and 0 bases from J, with 9 bases between. This CDR3 region has 13 residues.

The chain couples TRBV19 to TRBJ1-2; D remains unclear. The CDR3 loop spans 15 amino acids. The germline CDR1 and CDR2 sequences are LNHDA and SQIVND (reference sequence). V lost 5 bases to trimming and J lost 0 bases, with 13 bases between them. The CDR3 is CASSSPGAANYGYTF. The CDR3 DNA is TGTGCCAGTAGTTCGCCAGGTGCAGCTAACTATGGCTACACCTTC.

The rearrangement links TRBV7-2 to TRBJ2-7; D could derive from TRBD1 or TRBD2 (5 bases each). CDR1 SGHTA and CDR2 FQGNSA come from the germline V gene. The CDR3 extends over 15 amino acids. Trimming took 2 bases from V and 0 from J, leaving 11 bases between them. The CDR3 coding sequence is TGTGCCAGCAGCTTAAATGGGGGAGCCTCCTACGAGCAGTACTTC. It yields the protein CASSLNGGASYEQYF.

Only one count was recorded for this clone. The chain recombines TRBV11-3 with TRBJ2-7; 7 nucleotides agree with TRBD2. The CDR3 is 15 amino acids. V lost 0 bases to trimming and J lost 4 bases; unmatched junction nucleotides: 6. From germline, CDR1 is SGHNT and CDR2 YENEEA. This chain's CDR3 is CASSLELASNYEQYF. CDR3 sequence (DNA): TGTGCCAGCAGCTTAGAACTAGCGTCGAATTACGAGCAGTACTTC.

The chain uses TRBV27 and TRBJ1-1; D remains ambiguous. The CDR3 consists of 16 residues. Germline V gene lookup returns CDR1 MNHEY and CDR2 SMNVEV (reference sequence). V was clipped by 2 bases and J by 4 bases, with 17 bases between them. The CDR3, as DNA: TGTGCCAGCAGTTTAGCCGGGCAACCGTGGGGCACTGAAGCTTTCTTT. Its translation is CASSLAGQPWGTEAFF.

V gene TRBV15 combines with J gene TRBJ1-5; 10 bases line up with TRBD1. Germline V gives CDR1 LNHNV, CDR2 YYDKDF (reference sequence). Trimming took 4 bases from V and 4 from J; bases not matched to a gene: 7. The CDR3 length is 16 residues. The CDR3 spells CATSTWDRGRNQPQHF. In DNA, the CDR3 is TGTGCCACCAGCACGTGGGACAGGGGCAGGAATCAGCCCCAGCATTTT.

The chain combines TRBV7-9 with TRBJ1-1; unclear D gene. The germline V and J ends were trimmed by 5 bases and 1 base, with 11 bases remaining between them. The CDR3 is made up of 14 amino acids. Germline V gives CDR1 SEHNR, CDR2 FQNEAQ (reference sequence). The CDR3 region is CASSPHEGNTEAFF. The CDR3 nucleotides are TGTGCCAGCAGCCCCCATGAGGGGAACACTGAAGCTTTCTTT.